The 5 T cell receptor beta chains in this list originate from one sample, sequenced in a study of CD8 T cells in ankylosing spondylitis. TCRdb independently ran MiXCR on the 5' RACE reads; one entry per CDR3 protein. There are roughly 250,000 distinct CDR3 sequences in the sample; 7.5% to 9% occur only once, and around 6.8% lies in the top ten. Sequenced: blood, either unsorted or a sorted T cell fraction (not recorded which). Every receptor here comes from a male donor with ankylosing spondylitis or in good health (not recorded which).

This clonotype was picked up many times. CDR3 in amino acids: CSARPRGSTEAFF. The CDR3 bases are TGCAGTGCTAGACCCAGGGGAAGCACTGAAGCTTTCTTT. The gene calls are TRBV20-1 and TRBJ1-1; perhaps TRBD1 as D (6 bases). The length of the CDR3 is 13 residues. The germline CDR1 and CDR2 sequences are DFQATT and SNEGSKA (reference sequence). Trimming stripped 2 bases from V and 4 bases from J, with 11 bases between.

Many counts were recorded for this clonotype. J is TRBJ2-7 and V is TRBV20-1, with 7 positions matching TRBD1. The length of the CDR3 is 15 residues. Germline V gives CDR1 DFQATT, CDR2 SNEGSKA (reference sequence). The V gene end was trimmed by 2 bases and the J gene end by 5 bases; junction bases not matched to a gene: 12. Here the CDR3 DNA reads TGCAGTGCTAGAAGTTCTGACAGGGCGAGGGACGAGCAGTACTTC. This codes for CSARSSDRARDEQYF.

This clonotype was detected many times. The V and J genes are TRBV7-9 and TRBJ2-1, with TRBD1 matching 7 bases. Germline trimming cut 10 bases from V and 5 bases from J; bases unmatched to any gene: 14. Germline V gene data show CDR1 as SEHNR and CDR2 as FQNEAQ (reference sequence). This CDR3 region has 15 residues. CDR3 in DNA: TGTGCCACTTCAAGGGGGCCCCTCGCCCACAATGAGCAGTTCTTC. This sequence encodes CATSRGPLAHNEQFF.

In its sample, this clonotype was seen many times. V is TRBV11-1 and J is TRBJ2-5; 14 nucleotides align to TRBD2. The ends lost 5 bases at V and 4 bases at J; junction bases unmatched: 6. Germline V CDR1 and CDR2: SGHAT, FQDESV (reference sequence). CDR3 size: 16 residues. The CDR3 DNA reads TGTGCCAGCAGCATGACTAGCGGGAGGGCCCTAGAGACCCAGTACTTC. Translation gives CASSMTSGRALETQYF.

This clonotype appeared a few times. The chain carries TRBV7-3 and TRBJ1-5; D remains unclear. The V and J ends lost 4 bases and 5 bases respectively, with 9 bases between them. The CDR3 loop spans 13 amino acids. Germline CDR1 is SGHTA and CDR2 is FQGTGA. This CDR3 reads CASSYDTDQPQHF. The CDR3 DNA reads as TGTGCCAGCAGCTACGACACCGATCAGCCCCAGCATTTT.